A selection of T cell receptor beta chains follows, all from one sample in a study of beta chain features in type 1 diabetes. Data came from immunoSEQ multiplex PCR; TCRdb stores just in-frame clones and leaves some out. The repertoire consists of approximately 250,000 clones, with about 10% occurring once and the leading ten covering just under 0.035%. Sample: naive CD4+ T cells from blood. The receptors stem from a woman younger than 30 in good health. CDR3s include the opening cysteine and the closing phenylalanine or tryptophan. Fields, in order: J gene, V gene, D gene, clone size, CDR3 DNA, CDR3 protein. A D gene is named only where the DNA matches it firmly. The size entry is marked missing in some rows and otherwise reads once, few, many or a size class.

J gene: TRBJ1-6
V gene: TRBV2
D gene: .
clone size: .
CDR3 DNA: TGTGCCAGTCGGACAGATAATTCACCCCTCCACTTT
CDR3 protein: CASRTDNSPLHF

J gene: TRBJ2-1
V gene: TRBV6-1
D gene: TRBD1
clone size: few
CDR3 DNA: TGTGCCAGCAGCGTACAGGGGGCAAACTACAATGAGCAGTTCTTC
CDR3 protein: CASSVQGANYNEQFF

J gene: TRBJ2-5
V gene: TRBV18
D gene: .
clone size: few
CDR3 DNA: TGTGCCAGCTCACCTCTGACTAGTATTAAAGAGACCCAGTACTTC
CDR3 protein: CASSPLTSIKETQYF

J gene: TRBJ2-3
V gene: TRBV9
D gene: TRBD2
clone size: .
CDR3 DNA: TGTGCCAGCAGCGTCCCCCGGGGGGGCCAGGCAGATACGCAGTATTTT
CDR3 protein: CASSVPRGGQADTQYF

J gene: TRBJ2-7
V gene: TRBV19
D gene: .
clone size: few
CDR3 DNA: TGTGCCAGTCATGGACAGCGCTACGAGCAGTACTTC
CDR3 protein: CASHGQRYEQYF

J gene: TRBJ2-3
V gene: TRBV6-6
D gene: .
clone size: few
CDR3 DNA: TGTGCCAGCAGTCGCACCTCTAGAACAGATACGCAGTATTTT
CDR3 protein: CASSRTSRTDTQYF

J gene: TRBJ2-2
V gene: TRBV4-1
D gene: TRBD2
clone size: .
CDR3 DNA: TGCGCCAGCAGCCAAATCTTGGCGGGAGTGGGTACGAACACCGGGGAGCTGTTTTTT
CDR3 protein: CASSQILAGVGTNTGELFF

J gene: TRBJ2-1
V gene: TRBV2
D gene: TRBD1
clone size: few
CDR3 DNA: TGTGCCAGCAGTTTGGACAGGGGGGAGCAGTTCTTC
CDR3 protein: CASSLDRGEQFF

J gene: TRBJ1-3
V gene: TRBV5-4
D gene: TRBD1
clone size: .
CDR3 DNA: TGTGCCAGCAGCTTAACTCAGGGGGCATCTGGAAACACCATATATTTT
CDR3 protein: CASSLTQGASGNTIYF

J gene: TRBJ1-2
V gene: TRBV6-1
D gene: .
clone size: .
CDR3 DNA: TGTGCCAGCAGTACCCAGGGAAACTCTAACTATGGCTACACCTTC
CDR3 protein: CASSTQGNSNYGYTF

J gene: TRBJ2-1
V gene: TRBV25-1
D gene: TRBD2
clone size: few
CDR3 DNA: TGTGCCAGCAGTGGGGCTAGCGGGAGTGGATACAATGAGCAGTTCTTC
CDR3 protein: CASSGASGSGYNEQFF

J gene: TRBJ2-1
V gene: TRBV29-1
D gene: .
clone size: .
CDR3 DNA: TGCAGCGGGGGGGAGCGAAAGAGCTCCTACAATGAGCAGTTCTTC
CDR3 protein: CSGGERKSSYNEQFF

J gene: TRBJ2-5
V gene: TRBV11-2
D gene: TRBD2
clone size: few
CDR3 DNA: TGTGCCAGCACCTCAGCGGGAGTGGCGGAGACCCAGTACTTC
CDR3 protein: CASTSAGVAETQYF

J gene: TRBJ1-1
V gene: TRBV5-1
D gene: TRBD1
clone size: few
CDR3 DNA: TGCGCCAGCAGCACTCCGACAGGGGGGGGCACTGAAGCTTTCTTT
CDR3 protein: CASSTPTGGGTEAFF

J gene: TRBJ1-3
V gene: TRBV5-6
D gene: .
clone size: .
CDR3 DNA: TGTGCCAGCAGCCAACCCCAATGGGGCAGCTCTGGAAACACCATATATTTT
CDR3 protein: CASSQPQWGSSGNTIYF

J gene: TRBJ1-2
V gene: TRBV27
D gene: TRBD1
clone size: once
CDR3 DNA: TGTGCCAGCAGTAACCGCAGGGGGGCGGGGGGCTACACCTTC
CDR3 protein: CASSNRRGAGGYTF

J gene: TRBJ1-6
V gene: TRBV30
D gene: .
clone size: .
CDR3 DNA: TGTGCCTGGAGAATCACAGGTCGTAATTCACCCCTCCACTTT
CDR3 protein: CAWRITGRNSPLHF

J gene: TRBJ1-1
V gene: TRBV29-1
D gene: .
clone size: many
CDR3 DNA: TGCAGCGTTGAAGATGTATGGAACACTGAAGCTTTCTTT
CDR3 protein: CSVEDVWNTEAFF

J gene: TRBJ1-1
V gene: TRBV5-1
D gene: .
clone size: .
CDR3 DNA: TGCGCCAGCAGCTTGGCAGGGCAGAACACTGAAGCTTTCTTT
CDR3 protein: CASSLAGQNTEAFF

J gene: TRBJ1-4
V gene: TRBV2
D gene: .
clone size: .
CDR3 DNA: TGTGCCAGCCGGGGGACTTCTAATGAAAAACTGTTTTTT
CDR3 protein: CASRGTSNEKLFF

J gene: TRBJ1-6
V gene: TRBV30
D gene: TRBD1
clone size: few
CDR3 DNA: TGTGCCTGGAGATACAGGGGGGATAATTCACCCCTCCACTTT
CDR3 protein: CAWRYRGDNSPLHF

J gene: TRBJ2-3
V gene: TRBV7-3
D gene: .
clone size: .
CDR3 DNA: TGTGCCAGCAGCCCCCAGGGCCCAGATACGCAGTATTTT
CDR3 protein: CASSPQGPDTQYF